These T cell receptor beta chains were read from a single sample in a study of human T cells and chemical hapten exposure. TCRdb called the reads again in MiXCR, with one record for every CDR3 protein. Of about 120,000 distinct CDR3 sequences in the sample, about 7.7% were seen once. The sequencing input was whole blood. These receptors all come from a human donor in good health. Some clones in this sample may be carry-over from other donors' samples. Both conserved end residues are part of each CDR3. D genes are given only for firm matches. Clone size is stated in some rows and not others, as once, few, many or a class when expanded.

D: TRBD2
V: TRBV7-6
size: few
J: TRBJ2-7
DNA: TGTGCCAGCAGCCCTAGCGGACGAAACTACGAGCAGTACTTC
CDR3: CASSPSGRNYEQYF

D: TRBD1
V: TRBV19
size: few
J: TRBJ2-7
DNA: TGTGCCAGTAGTATCCGGGACAGGGGAGAGCAGTACTTC
CDR3: CASSIRDRGEQYF

D: TRBD1
V: TRBV7-9
size: many
J: TRBJ1-4
DNA: TGTGCCAGCGCCCCCGTAAAGGGACAGAATGAAAAACTGTTTTTT
CDR3: CASAPVKGQNEKLFF

D: NA
V: TRBV19
size: NA
J: TRBJ2-2
DNA: TGTGCCAGTAGTTACAGGGCCAACACCGGGGAGCTGTTTTTT
CDR3: CASSYRANTGELFF

D: NA
V: TRBV29-1
size: NA
J: TRBJ2-2
DNA: TGCAGCGTTGCCAGAAGCACCGGGGAGCTGTTTTTT
CDR3: CSVARSTGELFF

D: NA
V: TRBV27
size: once
J: TRBJ1-6
DNA: TGTGCCAGCAGTTCAGGACGACAGAGCTCCTATAATTCACCCCTCCACTTT
CDR3: CASSSGRQSSYNSPLHF

D: NA
V: TRBV20-1
size: NA
J: TRBJ1-1
DNA: TGCAGTGCTATTTCAGGGAGTGGGACTGAAGCTTTCTTT
CDR3: CSAISGSGTEAFF

D: NA
V: TRBV5-1
size: many
J: TRBJ1-2
DNA: TGCGCCAGCAGCTTGGAAGGTGATGGCTACACCTTC
CDR3: CASSLEGDGYTF

D: NA
V: TRBV7-2
size: many
J: TRBJ1-5
DNA: TGTGCCAGCAGGGCCGGACTTTATAGCAATCAGCCCCAGCATTTT
CDR3: CASRAGLYSNQPQHF

D: TRBD1
V: TRBV7-2
size: many
J: TRBJ1-2
DNA: TGTGCCAGCAGCTGGGCGGACAGGGTACAGTTTTATGGCTACACCTTC
CDR3: CASSWADRVQFYGYTF

D: TRBD1
V: TRBV6-1
size: NA
J: TRBJ2-7
DNA: TGTGCCAGCAGTGGGGACAGGCTTCGACTGGAGCAGTACTTC
CDR3: CASSGDRLRLEQYF

D: TRBD1
V: TRBV6-6
size: NA
J: TRBJ2-7
DNA: TGTGCCAGCAGCCCCGGGACAGGCACTGGGAACGAGCAGTACTTC
CDR3: CASSPGTGTGNEQYF

D: NA
V: TRBV3-1
size: many
J: TRBJ1-2
DNA: TGTGCCAGCAGCCACGACGGGACCAGGGAGGGGTATGGCTACACCTTC
CDR3: CASSHDGTREGYGYTF

D: TRBD1
V: TRBV12-3/TRBV12-4
size: few
J: TRBJ1-2
DNA: TGTGCCAGCAGTTTGCCCCAGGGGGAGCGGGGCTACACCTTC
CDR3: CASSLPQGERGYTF

D: NA
V: TRBV6-5
size: NA
J: TRBJ2-2
DNA: TGTGCCAGCAGTTACTTTGGGGCAAATCCGAACACCGGGGAGCTGTTTTTT
CDR3: CASSYFGANPNTGELFF

D: NA
V: TRBV10-3
size: NA
J: TRBJ2-6
DNA: TGTGCCATCAGATCTGGGGCCAACGTCCTGACTTTC
CDR3: CAIRSGANVLTF

D: NA
V: TRBV12-5
size: many
J: TRBJ1-1
DNA: TGTGCTAGTGGTTTGGAAAGAAGGACTGAAGCTTTCTTT
CDR3: CASGLERRTEAFF

D: NA
V: TRBV12-3/TRBV12-4
size: few
J: TRBJ1-5
DNA: TGTGCCAGCAGTTCCCCGGGGAGGGCAGGCCAGCCCCAGCATTTT
CDR3: CASSSPGRAGQPQHF

D: NA
V: TRBV7-9
size: NA
J: TRBJ2-3
DNA: TGTGCCAGCACCCGAAGGGGCCTACTCACAGATACGCAGTATTTT
CDR3: CASTRRGLLTDTQYF

D: TRBD2
V: TRBV5-1
size: many
J: TRBJ2-3
DNA: TGCGCCAGCAGCAGGGAGAGAGCGGGAGCGAGCACAGATACGCAGTATTTT
CDR3: CASSRERAGASTDTQYF

D: NA
V: TRBV12-3/TRBV12-4
size: few
J: TRBJ1-4
DNA: TGTGCCAGCAAGCCAGGGCCTAATGAAAAACTGTTTTTT
CDR3: CASKPGPNEKLFF

D: NA
V: TRBV6-1
size: NA
J: TRBJ2-7
DNA: TGTGCCAGCGAAACAGGGCAAAACTACGAGCAGTACTTC
CDR3: CASETGQNYEQYF